The rows below give T cell receptor beta chains drawn from one sample of a study of shared clonotypes between healthy human individuals. Sequencing used immunoSEQ multiplex PCR; TCRdb keeps in-frame clones, though not all of them. The data show about 980,000 clones, around 80% seen once. The specimen was memory CD4+ T cells sorted from blood. The receptors stem from a young man in good health. The conserved cysteine and the conserved F or W are not part of the CDR3 here.

TRBV13	TRBJ2-1	15	ASSSTSGRFLDNEQF
TRBV29-1	TRBJ2-1	10	KVGVAGYEQF
TRBV7-6	TRBJ2-1	14	ASSNPLAGKMNEQF
TRBV6-1	TRBJ2-5	13	ASRDLAAVQETQY
TRBV30	TRBJ2-1	13	AWSTGQGTYNEQF
TRBV7-9	TRBJ1-6	14	ASSSGPNSYHSPLH
TRBV5-1	TRBJ2-7	15	ASSLALGTGGTYEQY
TRBV6-5	TRBJ1-2	10	ASSYAGGGYT
TRBV7-2	TRBJ1-1	11	ASSFIGNTEAF
TRBV29-1	TRBJ2-7	12	SVGISGGSYEQY
TRBV27	TRBJ1-2	12	ASRPTGGGGGYT
TRBV2	TRBJ2-7	12	ASSSQGQAYEQY
TRBV6-6	TRBJ1-6	13	ASSRNREGNSPLH
TRBV7-2	TRBJ2-7	14	ASSLGSGASGYEQY
TRBV5-6	TRBJ2-7	10	ASSLQGYEQY
TRBV15	TRBJ1-1	14	ATSPRGGAMNTEAF
TRBV2	TRBJ2-3	16	ASSEGAGGPGGTDTQY
TRBV7-2	TRBJ2-6	11	ASRDSFLNVLT
TRBV5-3	TRBJ2-1	14	ARSLGLALSYNEQF
TRBV7-7	TRBJ2-7	11	ASSPGLSYEQY
TRBV6-5	TRBJ1-6	12	ASSYPTPGSPLH
TRBV4-1	TRBJ1-2	12	ASSQAGLNYGYT
TRBV28	TRBJ2-1	14	ASSLGGRSSYNEQF
TRBV6-6	TRBJ1-2	11	ASSPGASYGYT
TRBV5-8	TRBJ1-2	14	ASSDRDSPPYYGYT
TRBV29-1	TRBJ1-5	12	SVSDRGGNQPQH
TRBV28	TRBJ1-2	12	ASSFPIRDYGYT
TRBV19	TRBJ1-2	12	ASTGQGHNYGYT
TRBV5-1	TRBJ2-3	12	ASSIPTSSDTQY
TRBV14	TRBJ1-1	10	ASSPLNTEAF
TRBV7-2	TRBJ1-2	13	ASSFTQRGNYGYT
TRBV30	TRBJ1-1	14	AWRRIDRGMNTEAF
TRBV4-3	TRBJ1-6	17	ASSQDTGRLGSYNSPLH
TRBV9	TRBJ2-7	15	ASSVSGAGDHSYEQY
TRBV19	TRBJ2-1	11	ASRRGGYNEQF
TRBV2	TRBJ1-6	13	ATKGGAQDNSPLH
TRBV30	TRBJ1-6	13	AWSLQSSYNSPLH